This is a list of T cell receptor beta chains from one sample in a study of T cell changes during pregnancy in multiple sclerosis. Data came from immunoSEQ multiplex PCR; TCRdb stores just in-frame clones and leaves some out. The sample includes tens of thousands of clones, approximately 88% of them seen just once. Sequencing was performed on CD4+ T cells from peripheral blood mononuclear cells, taken in the first trimester of pregnancy. The source of these receptors is a female donor with multiple sclerosis, enrolled in a pregnancy study. The CDR3 runs from the conserved cysteine through the conserved F or W. A D gene is named only where the DNA matches it firmly. Rows give clone size only sometimes, using once, few, many, or a class for an expanded clone.

D	V	J	size	DNA	CDR3
TRBD1	TRBV19	TRBJ2-3	once	TGTGCCAGTAGCCAGGGGGTTGGGACAGATACGCAGTATTTT	CASSQGVGTDTQYF
TRBD1	TRBV25-1	TRBJ2-5	once	TGTGCCAGCAGTGTTCGGGACAGGGTCGAGGAGACCCAGTACTTC	CASSVRDRVEETQYF
NA	TRBV5-6	TRBJ2-1	few	TGTGCCAGCAGCCCGCCTAGGACAGGAGGGAATGAGCAGTTCTTC	CASSPPRTGGNEQFF
TRBD1	TRBV7-9	TRBJ1-1	NA	TGTGCCAGCAGCTTAGGGACAGGGTCTAATGAAGCTTTCTTT	CASSLGTGSNEAFF
NA	TRBV11-2	TRBJ2-7	NA	TGTGCCAGCAGCCCCCCGGGCTACGAGCAGTACTTC	CASSPPGYEQYF
NA	TRBV18	TRBJ2-2	few	TGTGCCAGCTCGGGGGACTTCACCGGGGAGCTGTTTTTT	CASSGDFTGELFF
TRBD1	TRBV6-6	TRBJ2-1	NA	TGTGCCAGCAGTCAGGGACAGGGTATCGTCAATGAGCAGTTCTTC	CASSQGQGIVNEQFF
TRBD1	TRBV11-3	TRBJ2-7	NA	TGTGCCAGCAGCTCGCCCCCGGACAGGGAACCTCCCTACGAGCAGTACTTC	CASSSPPDREPPYEQYF
NA	TRBV6-6	TRBJ2-7	NA	TGTGCCAGCACCTTGGGACTCTCCTACGAGCAGTACTTC	CASTLGLSYEQYF
NA	TRBV2	TRBJ1-2	NA	TGTGCCAGCAGTGGTTCAGGCTACACCTTC	CASSGSGYTF
NA	TRBV21-1	TRBJ2-1	NA	TGTGCCAGCAGCAAAGCTCTGGGCAAAGAGCAGTTCTTC	CASSKALGKEQFF
TRBD2	TRBV6-5	TRBJ2-3	NA	TGTGCCAGCAGTTACTCGACTAGCGGGAGGGGGCAGTATTTT	CASSYSTSGRGQYF
NA	TRBV2	TRBJ2-2	NA	TGTGCCAGCAGTGACAGGGTTACCGGGGAGCTGTTTTTT	CASSDRVTGELFF
NA	TRBV5-1	TRBJ2-3	NA	TGCGCCAGCAGCCGAGTGGGGGGAACAGATACGCAGTATTTT	CASSRVGGTDTQYF
NA	TRBV29-1	TRBJ2-6	NA	TGCAGCGTTGGAGTGGGCCGCTCTGGGGCCAACGTCCTGACTTTC	CSVGVGRSGANVLTF
NA	TRBV27	TRBJ2-7	NA	TGTGCCAGCAGCTTCTCCAGGGGTGAATCCTACGAGCAGTACTTC	CASSFSRGESYEQYF
TRBD2	TRBV28	TRBJ2-2	once	TGTGCCAGCAGTTCGATAGCGGGCGGTGTCACCGGGGAGCTGTTTTTT	CASSSIAGGVTGELFF
NA	TRBV7-2	TRBJ2-1	NA	TGTGCCAGCAGCTCGAATGGGCAGCCGACCAATGAGCAGTTCTTC	CASSSNGQPTNEQFF
NA	TRBV7-8	TRBJ2-1	NA	TGTGCCAGCAGCTTAGCTTACAGCTACAATGAGCAGTTCTTC	CASSLAYSYNEQFF
NA	TRBV5-1	TRBJ2-1	NA	TGCGCCAGCAGCTTGGGGGACTCCAGAAATGAGCAGTTCTTC	CASSLGDSRNEQFF
TRBD1	TRBV5-1	TRBJ1-1	NA	TGCGCCAGCAGCTTAGGGGGGCACGGGACAGGGTTGAACACTGAAGCTTTCTTT	CASSLGGHGTGLNTEAFF